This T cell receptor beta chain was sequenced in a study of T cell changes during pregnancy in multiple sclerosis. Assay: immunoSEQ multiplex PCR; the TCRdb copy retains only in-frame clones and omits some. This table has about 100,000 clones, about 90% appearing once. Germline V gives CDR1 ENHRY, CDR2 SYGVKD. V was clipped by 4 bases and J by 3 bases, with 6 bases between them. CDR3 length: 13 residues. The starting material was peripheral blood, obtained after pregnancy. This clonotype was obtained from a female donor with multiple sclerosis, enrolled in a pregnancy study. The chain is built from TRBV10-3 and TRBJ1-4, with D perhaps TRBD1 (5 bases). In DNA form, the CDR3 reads TGTGCCATCAGTGCAGGGTCTAATGAAAAACTGTTTTTT. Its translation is CAISAGSNEKLFF.